This T cell receptor (beta chain) is drawn from a study of beta chain features in type 1 diabetes. The investigators reverse transcribed all of the isolated RNA, so they sequenced expressed TCRB transcripts. Sequenced by immunoSEQ multiplex PCR; TCRdb stores in-frame clones only, minus some. The sample has fewer than 250,000 clones, 14% seen once; the top ten hold approximately 0.024%. Germline CDR1 LNHNV, CDR2 YYDKDF (reference sequence). The ends lost 0 bases at V and 9 bases at J; junction bases unmatched: 9. The CDR3 is made up of 16 amino acids. This TCR derives from a woman in her 40s in good health. The chain couples TRBV15 to TRBJ2-4, with 9 bases aligning to TRBD2. The sample consisted of naive CD4+ T cells from blood. CDR3 protein: CATSRDRTMTSGIQYF. In DNA, the CDR3 is TGTGCCACCAGCAGAGATCGGACCATGACTAGCGGCATTCAGTACTTC.